The rows below give T cell receptor beta chains drawn from one sample of a study of human T cells and chemical hapten exposure. TCRdb reanalysed the RACE reads using MiXCR and keeps one entry per CDR3 protein. Here the sample spans about 74,000 distinct CDR3 sequences, 25% to 40% being singletons. The material sequenced was whole blood, taken in connection with sensitization to the hapten diphenylcyclopropenone (DPC). The receptors derive from a man aged 40-50 years with alopecia areata. Some clones in this sample may be carry-over from other donors' samples. Each CDR3 is given with its conserved first and last residue. Fields, in order: V gene, clone size, D gene, J gene, CDR3 protein, CDR3 DNA. A D gene is named only where the DNA matches it firmly. Clone size is not always given. Where it is, it says once, few, many or a class for expanded clones.

V gene: TRBV6-2/TRBV6-3; clone size: once; D gene: TRBD2; J gene: TRBJ2-2; CDR3 protein: CASSTPLAGGLGELFF; CDR3 DNA: TGTGCCAGCAGTACACCACTAGCGGGAGGGCTTGGGGAGCTGTTTTTT
V gene: TRBV6-5; clone size: few; D gene: TRBD1; J gene: TRBJ2-1; CDR3 protein: CASSRDRVGEQFF; CDR3 DNA: TGTGCCAGCAGCCGGGACAGGGTAGGTGAGCAGTTCTTC
V gene: TRBV5-1; clone size: NA; D gene: NA; J gene: TRBJ2-3; CDR3 protein: CASSYLQTSTDTQYF; CDR3 DNA: TGCGCCAGCAGCTATCTTCAAACTAGCACAGATACGCAGTATTTT
V gene: TRBV2; clone size: once; D gene: NA; J gene: TRBJ2-5; CDR3 protein: CASMRERSETQYF; CDR3 DNA: TGTGCCAGCATGCGAGAACGTAGCGAGACCCAGTACTTC
V gene: TRBV5-1; clone size: NA; D gene: TRBD1; J gene: TRBJ2-1; CDR3 protein: CASSPGQAPHGEQFF; CDR3 DNA: TGCGCCAGCAGCCCGGGACAGGCCCCACATGGTGAGCAGTTCTTC
V gene: TRBV28; clone size: NA; D gene: TRBD2; J gene: TRBJ2-5; CDR3 protein: CASSPSGRPQETQYF; CDR3 DNA: TGTGCCAGCAGTCCTAGCGGGCGACCTCAAGAGACCCAGTACTTC
V gene: TRBV7-3; clone size: NA; D gene: NA; J gene: TRBJ2-2; CDR3 protein: CASSPPSSSGELFF; CDR3 DNA: TGTGCCAGCAGCCCCCCCTCGTCCTCCGGGGAGCTGTTTTTT
V gene: TRBV28; clone size: few; D gene: NA; J gene: TRBJ2-7; CDR3 protein: CASRGIRSSYEQYF; CDR3 DNA: TGTGCCAGCAGGGGCATCAGGAGCTCCTACGAGCAGTACTTC
V gene: TRBV25-1; clone size: few; D gene: NA; J gene: TRBJ2-7; CDR3 protein: CASSDLGSYEQYF; CDR3 DNA: TGTGCCAGCAGTGATTTAGGCTCCTACGAGCAGTACTTC
V gene: TRBV5-1; clone size: NA; D gene: TRBD1; J gene: TRBJ1-1; CDR3 protein: CASSSGQENTEAFF; CDR3 DNA: TGCGCCAGCAGCTCTGGACAGGAGAACACTGAAGCTTTCTTT
V gene: TRBV11-1; clone size: NA; D gene: TRBD1; J gene: TRBJ2-6; CDR3 protein: CASSRIRTGGPGANVLTF; CDR3 DNA: TGTGCCAGCAGCCGTATTAGGACAGGGGGTCCTGGGGCCAACGTCCTGACTTTC